This TCR beta chain originates from a study of post-analysis software for immune sequencing data. In the study overall: In terms of disease course, relapsing-remitting, secondary progressive and progressive-relapsing multiple sclerosis were included.

Study results and caveats: Among 5 or 6 TRBV segments more frequent in patients than controls were TRBV5-6, TRBV5-1 and TRBV20-1. Multiple sclerosis was associated with a significant reduction in normalized Chao1 diversity relative to controls.

Of note for this clonotype: Its antigen remains unidentified.

Incorporated into the TCR beta cDNA libraries were unique molecular identifiers, which served to reduce PCR and sequencing biases. The authors obtained roughly 500,000 cDNA molecules from around 0.96 to 9.9 million T cells. TCRdb passed the PCR reads through MiXCR, listing each CDR3 protein once. Among 450,000 or so distinct CDR3 sequences listed, roughly 46% were seen once. From germline, CDR1 is MNHNS and CDR2 SASEGT. The CDR3 runs 15 residues. V lost 4 bases and J 2 bases, leaving 12 bases between the germline ends. V is TRBV6-1 and J is TRBJ1-5; TRBD1 might be the D (5 bases). Material for sequencing was blood. The TCR originated in a girl between 10 and 17 years old with multiple sclerosis. The CDR3 sequence is CASSVRQGGNQPQHF. DNA of the CDR3: TGTGCCAGCAGTGTTAGGCAGGGTGGCAATCAGCCCCAGCATTTT.